The clone carrying this T cell receptor (beta chain) appeared a single time. The antigen is not known. A much larger clone is a single base away; this may be a read error. The data are from a study of molecular identifiers for immune sequencing clone quantification. As for the study in general: In replicates, RNA from roughly 20,000 or 100,000 naive CD8 cells was divided five ways and four parts were sequenced.

Study observations and caveats: Under 1% of molecules in naive cells, but over 98% of effector molecules, belonged to clones above 20 RNA copies. With a barcode shared among identical TCR molecules, highly expanded clone sizes could be underestimated.

V dropped 1 base and J dropped 6 bases, with 7 bases sitting between them. Germline CDR1 and CDR2: DFQATT and SNEGSKA (reference sequence). This CDR3 is 11 amino acids long. Preparation of naive CD8 libraries involved roughly 20,000 to 1,000,000 sorted cells and 10%, 30% or 50% RNA. TCRdb fed the PCR reads into MiXCR, producing one record per CDR3 protein. Here the sample spans hundreds of thousands of distinct CDR3 sequences, around 25% being singletons. This sequence originates from a human donor in good health. Some libraries in this study had Jurkat cell RNA spiked in. The chain joins TRBV20-1 to TRBJ2-7, with D uncertain. Sequenced: naive CD8+ T cells from blood, with Jurkat cell RNA spiked in. Subset noted: FACS-sorted CD8+CD4-CCR7+CD45RA+ naive T cells. The DNA for the CDR3 is TGCAGTGCTAGAGGAGACTGCGAGCAGTACTTC. The encoded protein is CSARGDCEQYF.